This T cell receptor (beta chain) was found in a study of T cell responses to AZD1222 COVID-19 vaccine. Overall study findings and caveats: Following two doses of AZD1222, Spike-specific TCR breadth and depth rose. Spike as a whole was targeted by vaccine-associated CD4 TCRs, dominant at 160-218 and 743-854.

Measured with immunoSEQ multiplex PCR; TCRdb has only the in-frame clones, and not every one. Here the sample spans 75,000 to 95,000 clones, over 85% being singletons. Between the trimmed V and J ends, which lost 0 bases and 6 bases, there was a span of 12 bases. The length of the CDR3 is 15 residues. Germline loops: CDR1 LGHNA, CDR2 YNFKEQ. This clone showed up just once. Its antigen remains unidentified. This TCR derives from an adult in good health. The chain has TRBV4-2 and TRBJ1-5; TRBD1 is a possible D gene (6 bases). The source was peripheral blood, collected on day 0 of AZD1222 vaccination. The CDR3, as DNA: TGTGCCAGCAGCCAAGATGGACAGCCCGGTCAGCCCCAGCATTTT. As protein: CASSQDGQPGQPQHF.